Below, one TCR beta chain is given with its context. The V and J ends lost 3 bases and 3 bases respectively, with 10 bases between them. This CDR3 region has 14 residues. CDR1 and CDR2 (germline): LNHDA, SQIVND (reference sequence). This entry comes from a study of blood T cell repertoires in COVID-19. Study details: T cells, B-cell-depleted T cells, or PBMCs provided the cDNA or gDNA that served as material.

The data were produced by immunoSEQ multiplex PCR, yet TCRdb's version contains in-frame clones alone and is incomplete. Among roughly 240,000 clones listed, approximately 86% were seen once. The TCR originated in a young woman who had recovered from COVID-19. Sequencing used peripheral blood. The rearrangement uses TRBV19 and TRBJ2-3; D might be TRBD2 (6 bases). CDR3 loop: CASSIGGATDTQYF. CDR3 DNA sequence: TGTGCCAGTAGTATTGGAGGGGCTACAGATACGCAGTATTTT.